These T cell receptor beta chains were read from a single sample in a study of blood T cell repertoires in COVID-19. Profiling relied on immunoSEQ multiplex PCR, and the TCRdb table lists in-frame clones only, not all of them. The table lists about 40,000 clones, approximately 78% of them singletons, with around 44% in the top ten. Sequenced input: peripheral blood. These receptors were taken from a human donor in a cohort sampled during active or convalescent COVID-19. The donor label of this sample is uncertain. Both conserved end residues are part of each CDR3. Each record gives: J gene, D gene, V gene, clone size, CDR3 protein, CDR3 DNA. A D gene is named only where the DNA matches it firmly. Not all rows give a size; the values are once, few, many and, for expanded clones, a class.

>TRBJ2-3|TRBD1|TRBV5-4|NA
CASSLTGDTDTQYF
TGTGCCAGCAGCTTGACAGGGGACACAGATACGCAGTATTTT
>TRBJ1-5|NA|TRBV6-2/TRBV6-3|few
CASSYGRQPQHF
TGTGCCAGCAGTTATGGCCGTCAGCCCCAGCATTTT
>TRBJ2-7|NA|TRBV5-1|NA
CASSSSRDINEQYF
TGCGCCAGCAGCTCCAGTCGGGACATCAACGAGCAGTACTTC
>TRBJ2-5|TRBD2|TRBV5-4|NA
CASSLGLAGVETQYF
TGTGCCAGCAGCTTGGGACTAGCGGGAGTGGAGACCCAGTACTTC
>TRBJ2-7|TRBD1|TRBV7-2|NA
CASSLGDRGYEQYF
TGTGCCAGCAGCTTGGGGGACAGGGGCTACGAGCAGTACTTC
>TRBJ1-1|NA|TRBV4-2|NA
CASSQGVRRTEAFF
TGTGCCAGCAGCCAAGGTGTTAGGAGGACTGAAGCTTTCTTT
>TRBJ2-1|TRBD2|TRBV25-1|few
CASSDVAGGYNEQFF
TGTGCCAGCAGTGATGTAGCGGGCGGTTACAATGAGCAGTTCTTC
>TRBJ2-3|NA|TRBV13|NA
CASSLSLGGSDTQYF
TGTGCCAGCAGCTTAAGTTTGGGAGGCTCAGATACGCAGTATTTT
>TRBJ1-5|TRBD1|TRBV6-5|few
CASTMTGINQPQHF
TGTGCCAGCACCATGACAGGGATCAATCAGCCCCAGCATTTT
>TRBJ1-1|TRBD1|TRBV9|once
CASSPPGGQANTEAFF
TGTGCCAGCAGCCCCCCCGGGGGACAGGCGAACACTGAAGCTTTCTTT
>TRBJ1-5|NA|TRBV18|few
CASSRVAEHQPQHF
TGTGCCAGCTCACGCGTGGCGGAGCATCAGCCCCAGCATTTT
>TRBJ2-3|TRBD2|TRBV5-4|once
CASSLPGRASDTQYF
TGTGCCAGCAGCTTGCCCGGGAGGGCCTCAGATACGCAGTATTTT
>TRBJ2-1|NA|TRBV7-9|NA
CASSQLLDTEQFF
TGTGCCAGCAGCCAGCTACTAGATACGGAGCAGTTCTTC
>TRBJ2-7|TRBD2|TRBV5-1|NA
CASSLVGGRGTYEQYF
TGCGCCAGCAGCTTGGTTGGCGGGAGAGGGACCTACGAGCAGTACTTC
>TRBJ1-1|NA|TRBV6-5|few
CASRQGNTEAFF
TGTGCCAGCAGACAGGGGAACACTGAAGCTTTCTTT
>TRBJ2-5|TRBD2|TRBV11-3|NA
CASSVQSGLAGKETQYF
TGTGCCAGCAGCGTTCAGTCGGGACTAGCGGGAAAAGAGACCCAGTACTTC
>TRBJ2-1|TRBD2|TRBV28|medium-sized
CASSLWGGTPGLAGDDNEQFF
TGTGCCAGCAGTTTATGGGGAGGAACCCCGGGACTAGCGGGGGATGACAATGAGCAGTTCTTC
>TRBJ2-7|TRBD1|TRBV5-6|NA
CASSPGGYEQYF
TGTGCCAGCAGTCCAGGGGGTTACGAGCAGTACTTC
>TRBJ2-7|NA|TRBV4-3|NA
CASSQARQAHYEQYF
TGCGCCAGCAGCCAAGCCCGCCAGGCGCACTACGAGCAGTACTTC
>TRBJ1-2|TRBD1|TRBV3-1/TRBV3-2|NA
CASSQGLGRGLGYTF
TGTGCCAGCAGCCAAGGTTTGGGCAGGGGGCTTGGCTACACCTTC
>TRBJ2-1|NA|TRBV7-8|few
CASSFRGSYNEQFF
TGTGCCAGCAGCTTCAGGGGCTCCTACAATGAGCAGTTCTTC
>TRBJ2-1|NA|TRBV4-2|once
CASSQQNTYNEQFF
TGTGCCAGCAGCCAACAGAATACCTACAATGAGCAGTTCTTC
>TRBJ2-3|TRBD2|TRBV7-9|NA
CASSQAGGDDTQYF
TGTGCCAGCAGCCAGGCGGGGGGTGATGATACGCAGTATTTT
>TRBJ2-1|TRBD2|TRBV27|NA
CASSLTGGTYNEQFF
TGTGCCAGCAGTTTAACGGGAGGGACCTACAATGAGCAGTTCTTC
>TRBJ1-6|TRBD1|TRBV4-2|few
CASSPEGGRRSPLHF
TGTGCCAGCAGCCCCGAAGGGGGCCGTAGATCACCCCTCCACTTT
>TRBJ2-7|NA|TRBV4-3|NA
CASSLGDEQYF
TGCGCCAGCAGCCTCGGTGACGAGCAGTACTTC
>TRBJ1-1|NA|TRBV30|NA
CAWSPSTGDEAFF
TGTGCCTGGAGCCCCTCGACAGGTGATGAAGCTTTCTTT
>TRBJ2-1|NA|TRBV24-1|NA
CATSDLLEGDEQFF
TGTGCCACCAGTGATTTGCTGGAAGGGGATGAGCAGTTCTTC